These 20 T cell receptor beta chains were sequenced from one sample in a study of T cells after yellow fever vaccination (dated by TCRdb to between 2018 and 2021). The intended sense of this specimen's treatment or condition label: live attenuated yellow fever vaccine strain. The library relied on 5' RACE. The reads were generated on an Illumina HiSeq 2500. TCRdb trimmed the raw reads at Q25, called clones with MiXCR and kept productive beta chains. Entries are consolidated by CDR3 protein sequence, retaining the most common genes and DNA. This sample has roughly 500,000 distinct CDR3 sequences in its table, and over 15% of those were observed once. The ten largest clones add up to about 13% of the sample. This specimen was PBMCs, taken 15 days after the yellow fever booster vaccination. The receptors come from a man aged 30 to 45 who received the YFV17D yellow fever vaccine.

This clonotype was observed a handful of times. CDR3 DNA: TGTGCCAGCAGCTTTTGGGGGGGCTCCTACGAGCAGTACTTC. This encodes CASSFWGGSYEQYF. The chain has TRBV7-2 and TRBJ2-7; 7 positions agree with TRBD2. This CDR3 spans 14 amino acids. Trimming cost V 3 bases and J 0 bases; bases outside gene matches: 2. Per the germline V gene, CDR1 is SGHTA and CDR2 is FQGNSA.

This clonotype was detected only a few times. The V gene is TRBV12-3 or TRBV12-4, the J gene TRBJ2-7; 7 bases fit TRBD1. CDR3 length: 14 residues. V lost 6 bases, J lost 6 bases, and 11 bases stayed unmatched. DNA for the CDR3: TGTGCCAGCAGCAAGACAGGGAGTCGCTCCGAGCAGTACTTC. As protein: CASSKTGSRSEQYF.

This CDR3 reads CASSVAAAGIYEQYF. The CDR3 DNA sequence: TGTGCCAGCAGCGTAGCAGCAGCGGGAATCTACGAGCAGTACTTC. The chain recombines TRBV9 with TRBJ2-7; 7 bases are shared with TRBD2. The V gene end was trimmed by 0 bases and the J gene end by 3 bases; junction bases not matched to a gene: 6. Germline loops: CDR1 SGDLS, CDR2 YYNGEE. The CDR3 totals 15 residues.

This clonotype was seen only a few times. The chain employs TRBV25-1 and TRBJ2-2; 9 bases align to TRBD1. The V segment lost 1 base and the J segment 7 bases; nucleotides outside the gene matches: 7. This CDR3 is 16 amino acids long. Germline V lookup: CDR1 MGHDK, CDR2 SYGVNS. The CDR3: CASSESWTGVIGELFF. The CDR3 nucleotides are TGTGCCAGCAGTGAATCATGGACAGGGGTGATCGGGGAGCTGTTTTTT. The full variable domain, completed using reference TRBV25-1 and TRBJ2-2, is EADIYQTPRYLVIGTGKKITLECSQTMGHDKMYWYQQDPGMELHLIHYSYGVNSTEKGDLSSESTVSRIRTEHFPLTLESARPSHTSQYLCASSESWTGVIGELFFGEGSRLTVL.

This clonotype has only a few counts. V is TRBV10-2 and J is TRBJ2-7; 10 nucleotides align to TRBD2. Germline V gene lookup returns CDR1 WSHSY and CDR2 SAAADI. V dropped 5 bases and J dropped 4; count of bases not matched to a gene: 2. The CDR3 totals 13 residues. CDR3 nucleotides: TGCGCCAGCAGTCAGCGGGAGGGTTACGAGCAGTACTTC. This encodes CASSQREGYEQYF.

This clonotype was detected a few times. The J gene is TRBJ2-2, the V gene TRBV12-3 or TRBV12-4; D ambiguous. The V and J ends lost 8 bases and 5 bases respectively, with 12 bases between them. This CDR3 has 13 amino acids. This CDR3 is CASGSGPTGELFF. CDR3 in DNA: TGTGCCAGCGGTAGTGGACCGACCGGGGAGCTGTTTTTT.

This clonotype was seen only a few times. The gene calls are TRBV30 and TRBJ1-1, with no clear D. CDR3 size: 14 residues. Germline V gives CDR1 GTSNPN, CDR2 SVGIG (reference sequence). V gave up 3 bases and J gave up 6 bases, with 17 bases separating them. In DNA, the CDR3 is TGTGCCTGGAGGGTTAACCCCGAGGCCCCTGAAGCTTTCTTT. Its protein product is CAWRVNPEAPEAFF.

CDR3 protein: CATSQLAGEGEQFF. The DNA for the CDR3 is TGTGCCACCAGCCAACTAGCGGGAGAGGGTGAGCAGTTCTTC. The rearrangement joins TRBV24-1 to TRBJ2-1, with 11 nucleotides matching TRBD2. Trimming at V came to 7 bases and at J to 9 bases, leaving 7 bases not matched to a gene. This CDR3 has 14 amino acids. Germline V gives CDR1 KGHDR, CDR2 SFDVKD.

In nucleotides, the CDR3 is TGCGCCAGCAGCTTGGATGGGCGGATAATAACCCAGGAGACCCAGTACTTC. Translation: CASSLDGRIITQETQYF. The rearrangement links TRBV5-1 to TRBJ2-5; the D is unclear. The germline V and J ends were trimmed by 0 bases and 5 bases, with 20 bases remaining between them. Germline V gene lookup returns CDR1 SGHRS and CDR2 YFSETQ. The CDR3 totals 17 residues.

The chain links TRBV6-2 or TRBV6-3 to TRBJ2-2; TRBD1 aligns across 12 bases. Looked up from germline, CDR1 is MNHEY and CDR2 is SVGEGT. V lost 4 bases, J lost 6 bases, and 3 bases stayed unmatched. The CDR3 sequence is 15 residues long. In nucleotides, the CDR3 is TGTGCCAGCAGTTGGGGACAGGGGGCGCCCGGGGAGCTGTTTTTT. It yields the protein CASSWGQGAPGELFF.

The V call is TRBV7-2, the J call TRBJ2-1; TRBD2 agrees at 7 bases. This CDR3 is 14 amino acids long. Germline V gives CDR1 SGHTA, CDR2 FQGNSA. V was pared by 7 bases and J by 6 bases, with 9 bases of the junction left unmatched. The CDR3 loop reads CASTRWPSGNEQFF. The CDR3 coding sequence is TGTGCCAGCACCCGGTGGCCTAGCGGCAATGAGCAGTTCTTC.

The gene calls are TRBV5-6 and TRBJ2-2, with 7 bases that match TRBD1. Unmatched junction bases numbered 3, after V lost 0 bases and J lost 4 bases. CDR3 length: 15 amino acids. In germline, CDR1 is SGHDT, CDR2 YYEEEE. The CDR3 spells CASSLGGGTTGELFF. CDR3 coding DNA: TGTGCCAGCAGCTTGGGAGGGGGCACCACCGGGGAGCTGTTTTTT. The full variable domain, its missing parts supplied by reference TRBV5-6 and TRBJ2-2, is DAGVTQSPTHLIKTRGQQVTLRCSPKSGHDTVSWYQQALGQGPQFIFQYYEEEERQRGNFPDRFSGHQFPNYSSELNVNALLLGDSALYLCASSLGGGTTGELFFGEGSRLTVL.

There are many counts of this clonotype. J is TRBJ2-3 and V is TRBV29-1; the D is unclear. The CDR3 has 14 amino acids. V was cut by 4 bases and J by 4 bases, with 15 bases left in between. From germline, CDR1 is SQVTM and CDR2 ANQGSEA. As DNA, the CDR3 is TGCAGCGTTGTCGGGTTGAGAGTCCCAGATACGCAGTATTTT. It yields the protein CSVVGLRVPDTQYF.

CDR3 bases: TGCGCCAGCAGCTTGGCTAGTTTTCCCGATACGCAGTATTTT. Protein sequence: CASSLASFPDTQYF. The rearrangement uses TRBV5-1 and TRBJ2-3; D unclear. The V end lost 0 bases, the J end lost 6 bases, and 11 bases lay between the germline ends. Germline V gives CDR1 SGHRS, CDR2 YFSETQ. The CDR3 has 14 residues. Full variable domain (missing parts from reference TRBV5-1 and TRBJ2-3): KAGVTQTPRYLIKTRGQQVTLSCSPISGHRSVSWYQQTPGQGLQFLFEYFSETQRNKGNFPGRFSGRQFSNSRSEMNVSTLELGDSALYLCASSLASFPDTQYFGPGTRLTVL.

This clonotype has only a few counts. The V and J genes are TRBV20-1 and TRBJ2-5; D tentatively reads TRBD1 or TRBD2 (5 bases each). The CDR3 sequence is 14 residues long. CDR1 and CDR2 (germline): DFQATT, SNEGSKA (reference sequence). V was shortened by 3 bases and J by 5 bases, with 16 bases between the two germline ends. As DNA, the CDR3 is TGCAGTGCTAGTCGGGTCTCGAGGGGTGAGACCCAGTACTTC. Translating it yields CSASRVSRGETQYF.

This CDR3 is CASSAAPGQGGEQYF. The DNA for the CDR3 is TGTGCCAGCAGCGCCGCTCCGGGACAGGGAGGCGAGCAGTACTTC. V usage is TRBV9 and J usage is TRBJ2-7; the match to TRBD1 covers 9 bases. This CDR3 contains 15 residues. Germline loops: CDR1 SGDLS, CDR2 YYNGEE. The ends lost 3 bases at V and 6 bases at J; junction bases unmatched: 10.

The chain has TRBV28 and TRBJ2-5; maybe TRBD1 (6 bases). V lost 3 bases and J 7 bases, leaving 21 bases between the germline ends. The CDR3 totals 16 residues. Germline-derived CDR1 and CDR2 are MDHEN and SYDVKM. The CDR3 loop is CASSFTDGHEGVTQYF. The CDR3 DNA follows: TGTGCCAGCAGTTTCACCGACGGTCATGAGGGGGTGACCCAGTACTTC.

V is TRBV18 and J is TRBJ1-5, with D uncertain. This CDR3 has 14 amino acids. V was shortened by 1 base and J by 2 bases, with 6 bases between the two germline ends. The germline V gene encodes CDR1 KGHSH and CDR2 LQKENI. As DNA, the CDR3 is TGTGCCAGCTCACCACAGTTAGGCAATCAGCCCCAGCATTTT. It specifies CASSPQLGNQPQHF.

This clonotype was counted only a few times. The chain has TRBV12-3 or TRBV12-4 and TRBJ2-1, with D possibly matching TRBD2 (6 bases). V was shortened by 5 bases and J by 1 base, with 12 bases between the two germline ends. CDR3 length: 15 amino acids. CDR3 bases: TGTGCCAGCAGTGTAACGGGAGCGTCCTACAATGAGCAGTTCTTC. This codes for CASSVTGASYNEQFF.

V usage is TRBV28 and J usage is TRBJ2-7, with 8 nucleotides matching TRBD1. This CDR3 spans 14 amino acids. Per germline, CDR1 MDHEN and CDR2 SYDVKM. The V and J ends lost 8 bases and 3 bases, in that order; junction bases with no gene match: 9. This chain's CDR3 is CASGNFGQGYEQYF. The CDR3 bases are TGTGCCAGCGGGAATTTTGGACAGGGCTACGAGCAGTACTTC.